The entry that follows covers one T cell receptor (beta chain) sequence. No antigen is known for it. No per-base quality is available; no much larger clone lies one base away. The data originate from a study of blood T cell repertoires in COVID-19 (dated by TCRdb to about 2020). Notes on the research overall: Collaborator samples came from the United States, Italy and Spain and covered acute and convalescent phases of COVID-19. A de-identified subject ID, COVID-19 status, age in years and sex were almost always included in the sample metadata. The prospective study material was composed of cDNA or gDNA derived from T cells, B-cell-depleted T cells, or PBMCs. Where HLA class I and class II types were available, the types were taken from metadata supplied by the sample provider, not from assay-based typing. A freely available public database, intended as a resource for researchers studying the immune response to SARS-CoV-2, is where the repertoires were released. Subjects who had been exposed to COVID-19, were actively infected with it, or had recovered from it provided the deeply sampled blood TCRbeta repertoires that made up the dataset. Samples came from the ongoing ImmuneRACE study (first 160 participants) plus 1,254 subjects from 6 global collaborators.

The immunoSEQ Assay, a bias-controlled multiplex PCR, was used to amplify TCRbeta CDR3 regions from genomic DNA. As for the original processing: Within the assay, amplification of reference gene primers was used to estimate how many nucleated cells each sample contained. Sequence reads were collapsed and filtered to measure the absolute abundance of every unique TCRbeta CDR3 rearrangement. Productive Simpson clonality was computed per sample as the square root of Simpson's diversity index over productive rearrangements. TCRdb holds this immuneACCESS table with in-frame rearrangements only. Some clones are missing; in checked studies, unresolved V genes explain under half, and the rest has no known cause. The DNA was the basis for D and trimming; V, J and clone size are from that table. The sample has about 100,000 clones on record, approximately 84% of them singletons. The ten largest clonotypes hold about 18% of the sample.

At the junction V is shortened by 3 bases and J by 5 bases, with 14 bases in between. The germline V gene (reference sequence) specifies PRHDT as CDR1 and FYEKMQ as CDR2. Measured from the cysteine to the phenylalanine, the CDR3 is 16 residues long. The kept DNA is CDR3 alone, 48 bases in frame from the first base. The collaborating institutions used their own protocols to collect whole blood in K2EDTA tubes. For TCRbeta analysis, collaborators shipped samples in one of three forms: frozen whole blood, isolated PBMCs, or DNA extracted from either of those sample types. General findings and caveats noted by the study authors: The amount of clinical and demographic metadata varied by source and participant and was provided uncurated.

The sequence was collected from a woman in her sixties with acute or convalescent COVID-19. Recombination joined TRBV13 with TRBJ1-6; the D gene is unclear. The sample comprised peripheral blood. The DNA reads TGTGCCAGCAGCTTCGGCCAGGCTGGAAATAATTCACCCCTCCACTTT. Translated, this is CASSFGQAGNNSPLHF.